Shown below are 9 T cell receptor beta chains from a single sample sequenced in a study of blood T cell repertoires in COVID-19. Sequenced by immunoSEQ multiplex PCR; TCRdb stores in-frame clones only, minus some. The sample lists 80,000 to 95,000 clones; about 90% were seen once. The specimen was peripheral blood. These TCRs come from a human donor with active COVID-19. The donor label of this sample is uncertain.

The chain recombines TRBV20-1 with TRBJ2-5; D gene uncertain. CDR3 length equals 11 residues. V was shortened by 6 bases and J by 5 bases, with 10 bases between the two germline ends. Looked up from germline, CDR1 is DFQATT and CDR2 is SNEGSKA (reference sequence). The CDR3 nucleotides are TGCAGTGCCATCATCGGGGAGACCCAGTACTTC. This gives the protein CSAIIGETQYF.

The genes are TRBV9 and TRBJ2-1; 10 nucleotides align to TRBD2. CDR3 length equals 16 residues. The V and J ends lost 3 bases and 6 bases, in that order; junction bases with no gene match: 9. Germline-derived CDR1 and CDR2 are SGDLS and YYNGEE. CDR3 DNA sequence: TGTGCCAGCAGCGCCCCTAGCGGGGGTTGGGCCAATGAGCAGTTCTTC. Translating it yields CASSAPSGGWANEQFF.

This clone appeared a single time. The rearrangement links TRBV3-1 (or the pseudogene TRBV3-2) to TRBJ1-1; the D gene is possibly TRBD1 (6 bases). V lost 0 bases, J lost 1 base, and 15 bases lay in between. Germline V CDR1 and CDR2: LGHDT, YNNKEL (reference sequence). The CDR3 spans 17 residues. In nucleotides, the CDR3 is TGTGCCAGCAGCCAAGATATAACAGGGCTGGGGAACACTGAAGCTTTCTTT. Translation gives CASSQDITGLGNTEAFF.

CDR3 DNA sequence: TGCGCCAGCAGCTTGGGGCAGGGGGCAGGCACTGAAGCTTTCTTT. This codes for CASSLGQGAGTEAFF. This chain connects TRBV5-1 to TRBJ1-1; 8 bases agree with TRBD1. With V trimmed by 0 bases and J by 4 bases, 5 bases remained unmatched. In germline, CDR1 is SGHRS, CDR2 YFSETQ. The CDR3 has 15 amino acids.

The V call is TRBV6-2 or TRBV6-3, the J call TRBJ1-5; no reliable D call. From germline, CDR1 is MNHEY and CDR2 SVGEGT. The V and J ends lost 5 bases and 0 bases respectively, with 11 bases between them. The CDR3 loop spans 15 amino acids. The CDR3 region has the DNA TGTGCCAGCAGTCCCGGACTTAATAGCAATCAGCCCCAGCATTTT. This gives the protein CASSPGLNSNQPQHF.

This chain joins TRBV4-1 and TRBJ1-1, with 7 bases matching TRBD1. The CDR3 extends over 14 amino acids. The V gene end was trimmed by 4 bases and the J gene end by 1 base; junction bases not matched to a gene: 3. Germline assignment: CDR1 MGHRA and CDR2 YSYEKL. The CDR3 sequence is CASSRPGGNTEAFF. CDR3 DNA sequence: TGCGCCAGCAGCCGCCCAGGGGGGAACACTGAAGCTTTCTTT.

The V call is TRBV5-8, the J call TRBJ2-5; possibly TRBD1 for D (7 bases). CDR1 and CDR2 from the germline V gene are SGHTS and YDEGEE. The CDR3 loop spans 15 amino acids. V was clipped by 0 bases and J by 4 bases, with 13 bases between them. CDR3 in amino acids: CASSLGQGGRETQYF. The DNA of the CDR3 is TGTGCCAGCAGCTTGGGACAGGGAGGACGAGAGACCCAGTACTTC.

This chain joins TRBV7-9 and TRBJ2-5; 7 bases match TRBD1. The CDR3 contains 13 residues. V was pared by 5 bases and J by 2 bases, with 2 bases of the junction left unmatched. Germline values: CDR1 SEHNR, CDR2 FQNEAQ (reference sequence). In DNA form, the CDR3 reads TGTGCCAGCAGCGCGGACAGGCAAGAGACCCAGTACTTC. Translating it yields CASSADRQETQYF.

This chain's CDR3 is CASSPLGPGGSYEQYF. As DNA, the CDR3 is TGTGCCAGCTCACCGCTCGGGCCGGGGGGTTCCTACGAGCAGTACTTC. The genes are TRBV18 and TRBJ2-7, with 7 bases fitting TRBD2. J lost 1 base, V lost 3 bases, and 9 bases had no gene match. In germline, CDR1 is KGHSH, CDR2 LQKENI. The CDR3 covers 16 residues.